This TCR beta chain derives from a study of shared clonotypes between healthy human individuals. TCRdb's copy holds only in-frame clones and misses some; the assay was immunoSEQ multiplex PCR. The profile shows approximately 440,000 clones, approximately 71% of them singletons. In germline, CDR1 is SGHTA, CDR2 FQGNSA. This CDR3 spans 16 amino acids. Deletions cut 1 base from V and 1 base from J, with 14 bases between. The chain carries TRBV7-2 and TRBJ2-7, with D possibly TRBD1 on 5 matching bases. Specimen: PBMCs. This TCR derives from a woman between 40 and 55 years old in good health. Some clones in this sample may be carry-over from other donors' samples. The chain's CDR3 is CASSLGPTDGSYEQYF. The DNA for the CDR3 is TGTGCCAGCAGCTTAGGGCCGACAGACGGTTCCTACGAGCAGTACTTC.